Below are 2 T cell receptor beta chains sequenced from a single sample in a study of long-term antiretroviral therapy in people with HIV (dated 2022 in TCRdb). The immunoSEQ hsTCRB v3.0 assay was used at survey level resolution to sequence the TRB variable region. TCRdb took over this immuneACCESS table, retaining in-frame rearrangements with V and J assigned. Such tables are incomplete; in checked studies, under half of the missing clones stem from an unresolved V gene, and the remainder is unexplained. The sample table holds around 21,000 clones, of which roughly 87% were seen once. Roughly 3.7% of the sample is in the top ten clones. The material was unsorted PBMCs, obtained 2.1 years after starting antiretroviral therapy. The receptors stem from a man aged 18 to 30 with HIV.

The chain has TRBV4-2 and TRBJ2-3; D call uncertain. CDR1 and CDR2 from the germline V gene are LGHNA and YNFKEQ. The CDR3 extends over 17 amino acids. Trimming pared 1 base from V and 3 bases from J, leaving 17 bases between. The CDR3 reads CASSQAVFDVGTDTQYF. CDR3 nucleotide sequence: TGTGCCAGCAGCCAAGCGGTATTTGACGTCGGAACAGATACGCAGTATTTT.

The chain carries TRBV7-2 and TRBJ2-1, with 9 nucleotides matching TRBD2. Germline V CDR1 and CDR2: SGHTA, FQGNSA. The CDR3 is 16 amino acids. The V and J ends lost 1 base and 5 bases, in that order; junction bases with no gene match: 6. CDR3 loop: CASSLVASGVNNEQFF. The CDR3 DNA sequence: TGTGCCAGCAGCTTAGTGGCTAGCGGGGTGAACAATGAGCAGTTCTTC.